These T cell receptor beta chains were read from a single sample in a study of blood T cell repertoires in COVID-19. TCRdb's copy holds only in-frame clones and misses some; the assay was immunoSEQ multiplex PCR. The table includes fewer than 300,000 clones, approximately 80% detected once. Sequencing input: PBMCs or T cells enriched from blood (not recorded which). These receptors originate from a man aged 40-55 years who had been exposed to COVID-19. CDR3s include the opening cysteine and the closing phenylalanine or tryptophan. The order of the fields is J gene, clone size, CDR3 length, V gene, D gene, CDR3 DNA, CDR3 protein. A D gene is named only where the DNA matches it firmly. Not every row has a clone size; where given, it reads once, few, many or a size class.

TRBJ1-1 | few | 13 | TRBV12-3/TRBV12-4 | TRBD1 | TGTGCCAGCAGTTGGGCAGGGGGAACTGAAGCTTTCTTT | CASSWAGGTEAFF
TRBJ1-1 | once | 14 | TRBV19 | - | TGTGCCAGTAGTATAGGTGGAGGGGACACTGAAGCTTTCTTT | CASSIGGGDTEAFF
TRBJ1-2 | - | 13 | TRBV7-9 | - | TGTGCCAGCAGCTTATCAGGGGATTATGGCTACACCTTC | CASSLSGDYGYTF
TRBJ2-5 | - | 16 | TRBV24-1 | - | TGTGCCACCAGTGATTTGCAGGACAGACGCCAAGAGACCCAGTACTTC | CATSDLQDRRQETQYF
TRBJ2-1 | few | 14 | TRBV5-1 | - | TGCGCCAGCAGCTTGGAAGGGGTCTACAATGAGCAGTTCTTC | CASSLEGVYNEQFF
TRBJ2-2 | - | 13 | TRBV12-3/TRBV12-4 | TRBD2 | TGTGCCAGCAGGACCAGCGGGAGCGGGGAGCTGTTTTTT | CASRTSGSGELFF
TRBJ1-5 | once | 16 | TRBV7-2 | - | TGTGCCAGCAGCTTAGCATCGCGGGGAAGTTGGCAGCCCCAGCATTTT | CASSLASRGSWQPQHF
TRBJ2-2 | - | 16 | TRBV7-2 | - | TGTGCCAGCAGCTTAAGGTTCCTAGAGAACACCGGGGAGCTGTTTTTT | CASSLRFLENTGELFF
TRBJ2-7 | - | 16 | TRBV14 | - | TGTGCCAGCAGCCGCGGCGCCGGGACTGCTTCCTACGAGCAGTACTTC | CASSRGAGTASYEQYF
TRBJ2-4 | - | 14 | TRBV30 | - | TGTGCCTGGAAATTGGCGGGCCCCAAAAACATTCAGTACTTC | CAWKLAGPKNIQYF
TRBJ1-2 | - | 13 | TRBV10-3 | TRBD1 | TGTGCCATCAGTTCAGGGACAGGATATGGCTACACCTTC | CAISSGTGYGYTF
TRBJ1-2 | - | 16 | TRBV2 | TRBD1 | TGTGCCACCCGGGGGTTCATACAGGGGCCTTCCGCGGGCTACACCTTC | CATRGFIQGPSAGYTF
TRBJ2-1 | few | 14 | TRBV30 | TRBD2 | TGTGCCCTTGGGGGGGGACCCTCCTACAATGAGCAGTTCTTC | CALGGGPSYNEQFF
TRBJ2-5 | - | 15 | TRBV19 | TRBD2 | TGTGCCAGCTCCACAAGCGGGAGGGGTCAAGAGACCCAGTACTTC | CASSTSGRGQETQYF
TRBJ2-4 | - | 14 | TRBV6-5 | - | TGTGCCAGCAGTCGCGGGGGCGCGGGAAACATTCAGTACTTC | CASSRGGAGNIQYF
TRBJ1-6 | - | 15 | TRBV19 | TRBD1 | TGTGCCAGTACCATCGGGAACAGGGGGGATTCACCCCTCCACTTT | CASTIGNRGDSPLHF
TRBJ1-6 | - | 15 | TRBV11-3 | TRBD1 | TGTGCCAGCAGCGTCTCCGGGACAGGGAGCTCACCCCTCCACTTT | CASSVSGTGSSPLHF
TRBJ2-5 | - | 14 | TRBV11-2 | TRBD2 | TGTGCCAGCAGCCCCGGACTAGCACAAGAGACCCAGTACTTC | CASSPGLAQETQYF
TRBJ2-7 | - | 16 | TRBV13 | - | TGTGCCAGCAGCGAACAACTAGGAGCCGCAACCTACGAGCAGTACTTC | CASSEQLGAATYEQYF
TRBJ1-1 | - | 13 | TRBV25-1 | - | TGTGCCAGCACCAGAACGATGAACACTGAAGCTTTCTTT | CASTRTMNTEAFF
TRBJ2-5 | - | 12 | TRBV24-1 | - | TGTGCCACCAGTGATGAGGGTGAGACCCAGTACTTC | CATSDEGETQYF
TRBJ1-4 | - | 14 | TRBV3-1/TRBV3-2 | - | TGTGCCAGCACCTCGAGAGGGGGGGATGAAAAACTGTTTTTT | CASTSRGGDEKLFF